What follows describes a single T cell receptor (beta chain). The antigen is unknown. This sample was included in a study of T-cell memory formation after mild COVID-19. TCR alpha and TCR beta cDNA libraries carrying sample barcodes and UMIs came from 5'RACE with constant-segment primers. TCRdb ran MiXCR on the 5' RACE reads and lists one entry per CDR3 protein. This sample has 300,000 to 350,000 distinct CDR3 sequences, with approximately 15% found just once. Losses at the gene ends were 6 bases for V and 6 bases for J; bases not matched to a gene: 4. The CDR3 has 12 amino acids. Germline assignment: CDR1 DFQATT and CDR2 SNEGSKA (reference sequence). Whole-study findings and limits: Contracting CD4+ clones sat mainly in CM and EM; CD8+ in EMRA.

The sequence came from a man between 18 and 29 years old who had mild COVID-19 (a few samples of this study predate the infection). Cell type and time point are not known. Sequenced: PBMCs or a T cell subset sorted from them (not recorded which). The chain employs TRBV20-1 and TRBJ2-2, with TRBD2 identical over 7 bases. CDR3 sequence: CSAGGGAGELFF. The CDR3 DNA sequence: TGCAGTGCGGGCGGGGGAGCCGGGGAGCTGTTTTTT.